This record looks at one TCR beta chain sequence and its context. Its antigen is unidentified. PCR employed 60 Vbeta and 13 Jbeta primers. Methods used by the authors: In a later analysis, around 12 million of 75 million to 90 million unique beta chains occurred in at least two donors. Profiled with immunoSEQ multiplex PCR; TCRdb holds only in-frame clones, not every one. Clone size and the V and J calls come from that table; the DNA yielded D and trimming. The table lists approximately 70,000 clones, about 71% of them singletons. The sample is drawn from a study of cytomegalovirus exposure and HLA in healthy donors. Study-level findings and limits: As confirmed in vitro, a few CMV-associated chains were specific for CMV antigens.

Between the trimmed V and J ends, which lost 1 base and 8 bases, there was a span of 11 bases. Germline CDR1 and CDR2: SGHTA and FQGNSA. This CDR3 comprises 13 residues. The sequence derives from a woman between 50 and 59 years old in good health and CMV-seropositive. The sequencing input was PBMCs. V and J are TRBV7-2 and TRBJ1-2; D remains unclear. The CDR3 region is CASSLGVRGGYTF. CDR3 bases: TGTGCCAGCAGCTTAGGGGTCCGAGGAGGCTACACCTTC.